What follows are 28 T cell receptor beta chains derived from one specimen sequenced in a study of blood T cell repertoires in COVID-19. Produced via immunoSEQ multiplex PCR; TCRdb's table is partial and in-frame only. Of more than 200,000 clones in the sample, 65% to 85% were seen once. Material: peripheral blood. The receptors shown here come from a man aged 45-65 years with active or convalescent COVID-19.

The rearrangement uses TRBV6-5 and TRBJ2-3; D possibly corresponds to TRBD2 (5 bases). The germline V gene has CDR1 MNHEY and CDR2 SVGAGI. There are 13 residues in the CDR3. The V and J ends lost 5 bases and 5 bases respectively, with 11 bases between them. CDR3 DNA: TGTGCCAGCAGTAATGTCGGGATAGATACGCAGTATTTT. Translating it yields CASSNVGIDTQYF.

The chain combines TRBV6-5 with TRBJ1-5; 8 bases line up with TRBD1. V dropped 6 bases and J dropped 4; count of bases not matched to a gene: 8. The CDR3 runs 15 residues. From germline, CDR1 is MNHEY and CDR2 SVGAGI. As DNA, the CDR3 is TGTGCCAGCAGGGACAGGGAAACACTTAATCAGCCCCAGCATTTT. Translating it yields CASRDRETLNQPQHF.

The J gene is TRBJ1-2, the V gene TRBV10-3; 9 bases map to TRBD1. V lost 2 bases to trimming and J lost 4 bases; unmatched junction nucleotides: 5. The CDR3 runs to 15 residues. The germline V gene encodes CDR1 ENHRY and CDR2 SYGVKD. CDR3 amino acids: CAISEGQGKGYGYTF. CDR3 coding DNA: TGTGCCATCAGTGAGGGACAGGGGAAAGGCTATGGCTACACCTTC.

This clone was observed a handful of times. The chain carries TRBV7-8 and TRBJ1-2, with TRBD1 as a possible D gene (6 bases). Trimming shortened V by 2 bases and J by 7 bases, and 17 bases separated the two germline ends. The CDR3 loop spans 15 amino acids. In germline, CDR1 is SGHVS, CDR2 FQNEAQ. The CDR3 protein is CASSLMGASLAGYTF. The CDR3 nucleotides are TGTGCCAGCAGCTTAATGGGGGCCAGTTTGGCTGGCTACACCTTC.

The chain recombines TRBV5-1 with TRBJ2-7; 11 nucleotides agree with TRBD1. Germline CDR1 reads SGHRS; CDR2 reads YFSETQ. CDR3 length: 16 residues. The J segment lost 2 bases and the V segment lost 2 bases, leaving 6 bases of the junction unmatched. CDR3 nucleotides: TGCGCCAGCAGCTTAAAGGACAGGGGGCGCGCCTACGAGCAGTACTTC. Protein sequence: CASSLKDRGRAYEQYF.

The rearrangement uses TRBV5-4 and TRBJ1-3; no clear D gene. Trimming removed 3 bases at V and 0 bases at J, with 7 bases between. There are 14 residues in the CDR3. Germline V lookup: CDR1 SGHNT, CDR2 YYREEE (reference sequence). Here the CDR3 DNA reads TGTGCCAGCAGCTCGGCTAGCTCTGGAAACACCATATATTTT. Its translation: CASSSASSGNTIYF. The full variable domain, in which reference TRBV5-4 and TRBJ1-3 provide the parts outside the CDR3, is ETGVTQSPTHLIKTRGQQVTLRCSSQSGHNTVSWYQQALGQGPQFIFQYYREEENGRGNFPPRFSGLQFPNYSSELNVNALELDDSALYLCASSSASSGNTIYFGEGSWLTVV.

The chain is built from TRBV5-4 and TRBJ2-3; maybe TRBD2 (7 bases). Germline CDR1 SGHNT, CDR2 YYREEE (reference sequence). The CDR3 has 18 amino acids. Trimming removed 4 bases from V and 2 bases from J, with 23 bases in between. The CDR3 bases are TGTGCCAGCAGCCGGGTAGAGGGGGGGCCGGGGAACACAGATACGCAGTATTTT. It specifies CASSRVEGGPGNTDTQYF.

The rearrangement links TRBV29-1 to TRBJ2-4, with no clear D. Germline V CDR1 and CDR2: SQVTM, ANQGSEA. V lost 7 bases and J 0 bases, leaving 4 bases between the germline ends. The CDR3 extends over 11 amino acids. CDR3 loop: CSALAKNIQYF. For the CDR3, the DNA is TGCAGCGCCCTAGCCAAAAACATTCAGTACTTC.

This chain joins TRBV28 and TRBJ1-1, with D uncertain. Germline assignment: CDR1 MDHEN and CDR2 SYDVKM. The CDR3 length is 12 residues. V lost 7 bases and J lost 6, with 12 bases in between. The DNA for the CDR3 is TGTGCCAGCAATGTAGAAAAAGCTGAAGCTTTCTTT. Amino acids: CASNVEKAEAFF.

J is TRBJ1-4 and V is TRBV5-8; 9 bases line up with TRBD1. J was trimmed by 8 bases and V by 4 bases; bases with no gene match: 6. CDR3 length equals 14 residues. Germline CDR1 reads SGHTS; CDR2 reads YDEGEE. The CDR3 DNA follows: TGTGCCAGCAGCCCGGGACAGGGCCCGGAAAAACTGTTTTTT. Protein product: CASSPGQGPEKLFF. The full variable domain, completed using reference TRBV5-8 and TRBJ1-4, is EAGVTQSPTHLIKTRGQQATLRCSPISGHTSVYWYQQALGLGLQFLLWYDEGEERNRGNFPPRFSGRQFPNYSSELNVNALELEDSALYLCASSPGQGPEKLFFGSGTQLSVL.

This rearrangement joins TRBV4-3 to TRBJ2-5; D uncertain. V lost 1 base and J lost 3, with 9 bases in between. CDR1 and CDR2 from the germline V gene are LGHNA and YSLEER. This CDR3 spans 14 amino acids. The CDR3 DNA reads TGCGCCAGCAGCCAAGGGCAAACAGAAGAGACCCAGTACTTC. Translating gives CASSQGQTEETQYF.

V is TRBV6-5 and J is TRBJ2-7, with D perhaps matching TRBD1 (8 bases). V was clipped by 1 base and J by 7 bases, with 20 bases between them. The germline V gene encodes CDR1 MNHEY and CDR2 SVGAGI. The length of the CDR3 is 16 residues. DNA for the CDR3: TGTGCCAGCAGTTACTTCGGACAGGGAGGGGATGGGGAGCAGTACTTC. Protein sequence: CASSYFGQGGDGEQYF.

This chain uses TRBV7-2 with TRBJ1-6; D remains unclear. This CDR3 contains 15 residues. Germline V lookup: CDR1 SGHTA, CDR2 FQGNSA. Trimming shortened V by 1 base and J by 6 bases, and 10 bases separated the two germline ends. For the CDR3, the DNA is TGTGCCAGCAGCTTAGGAGGGCTAGGTAATTCACCCCTCCACTTT. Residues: CASSLGGLGNSPLHF.

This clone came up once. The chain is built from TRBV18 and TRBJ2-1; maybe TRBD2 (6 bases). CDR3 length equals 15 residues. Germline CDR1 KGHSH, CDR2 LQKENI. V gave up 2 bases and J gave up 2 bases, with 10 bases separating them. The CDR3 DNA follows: TGTGCCAGCTCACCAACGCGGGGCGCCTACAATGAGCAGTTCTTC. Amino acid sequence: CASSPTRGAYNEQFF.

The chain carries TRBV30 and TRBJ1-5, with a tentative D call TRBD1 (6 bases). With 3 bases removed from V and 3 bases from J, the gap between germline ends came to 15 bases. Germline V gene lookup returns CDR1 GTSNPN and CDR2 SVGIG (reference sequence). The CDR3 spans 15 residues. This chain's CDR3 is CAWRQSTGSNQPQHF. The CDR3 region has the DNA TGTGCCTGGAGACAATCGACAGGTTCCAATCAGCCCCAGCATTTT.

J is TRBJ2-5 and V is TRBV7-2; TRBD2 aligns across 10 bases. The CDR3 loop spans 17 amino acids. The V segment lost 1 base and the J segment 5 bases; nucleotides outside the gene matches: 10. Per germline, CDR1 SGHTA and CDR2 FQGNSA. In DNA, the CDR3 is TGTGCCAGCAGCTTAGGGTCTCTAGCGGGGGCGAGGGAGACCCAGTACTTC. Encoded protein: CASSLGSLAGARETQYF.

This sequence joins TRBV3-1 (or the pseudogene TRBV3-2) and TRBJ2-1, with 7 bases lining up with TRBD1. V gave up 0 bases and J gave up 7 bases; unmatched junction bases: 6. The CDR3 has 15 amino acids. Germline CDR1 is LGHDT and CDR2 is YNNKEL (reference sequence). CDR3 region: CASSQDSTGTNEQFF. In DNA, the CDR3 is TGTGCCAGCAGCCAAGATTCGACAGGGACAAATGAGCAGTTCTTC.

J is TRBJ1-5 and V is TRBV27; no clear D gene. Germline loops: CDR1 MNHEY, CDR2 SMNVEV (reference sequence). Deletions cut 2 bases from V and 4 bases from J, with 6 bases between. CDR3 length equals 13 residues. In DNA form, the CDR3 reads TGTGCCAGCAGTTTACAGGCAAATCAGCCCCAGCATTTT. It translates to CASSLQANQPQHF.

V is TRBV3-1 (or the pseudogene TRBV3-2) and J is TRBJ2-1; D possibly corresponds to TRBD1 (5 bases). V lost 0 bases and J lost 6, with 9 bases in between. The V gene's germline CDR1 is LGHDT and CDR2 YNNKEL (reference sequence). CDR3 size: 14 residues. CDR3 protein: CASSQDAGPNEQFF. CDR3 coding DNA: TGTGCCAGCAGCCAAGATGCAGGGCCCAATGAGCAGTTCTTC.

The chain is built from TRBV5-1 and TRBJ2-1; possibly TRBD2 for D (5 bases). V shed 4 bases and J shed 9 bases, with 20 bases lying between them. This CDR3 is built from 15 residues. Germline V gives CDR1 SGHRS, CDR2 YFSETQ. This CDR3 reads CASSPAGPIDGEQFF. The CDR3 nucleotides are TGCGCCAGCAGCCCCGCGGGTCCTATCGACGGTGAGCAGTTCTTC.

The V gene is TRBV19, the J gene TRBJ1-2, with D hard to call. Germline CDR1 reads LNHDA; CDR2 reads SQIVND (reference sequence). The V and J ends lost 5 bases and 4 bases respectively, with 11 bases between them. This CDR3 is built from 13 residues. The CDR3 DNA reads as TGTGCCAGTAGTGAGACCCGGGGCTATGGCTACACCTTC. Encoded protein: CASSETRGYGYTF.

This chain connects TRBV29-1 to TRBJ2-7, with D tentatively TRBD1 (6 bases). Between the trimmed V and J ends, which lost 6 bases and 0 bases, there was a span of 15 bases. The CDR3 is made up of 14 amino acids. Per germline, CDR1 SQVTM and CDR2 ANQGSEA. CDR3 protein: CSVRRTGFSYEQYF. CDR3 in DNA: TGCAGCGTCCGTCGAACAGGGTTCTCCTACGAGCAGTACTTC.

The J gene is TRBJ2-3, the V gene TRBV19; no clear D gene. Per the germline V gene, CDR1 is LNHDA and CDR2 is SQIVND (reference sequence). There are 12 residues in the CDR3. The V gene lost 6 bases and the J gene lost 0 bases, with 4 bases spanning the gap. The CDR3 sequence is CASSQSTDTQYF. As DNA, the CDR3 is TGTGCCAGTAGCCAAAGCACAGATACGCAGTATTTT.

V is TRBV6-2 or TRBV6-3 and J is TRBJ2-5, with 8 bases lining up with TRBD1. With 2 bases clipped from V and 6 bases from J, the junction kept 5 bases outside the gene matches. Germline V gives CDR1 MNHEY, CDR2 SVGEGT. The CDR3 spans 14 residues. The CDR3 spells CASSYLQGVQTQYF. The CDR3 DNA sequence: TGTGCCAGCAGTTACCTACAGGGGGTACAGACCCAGTACTTC.

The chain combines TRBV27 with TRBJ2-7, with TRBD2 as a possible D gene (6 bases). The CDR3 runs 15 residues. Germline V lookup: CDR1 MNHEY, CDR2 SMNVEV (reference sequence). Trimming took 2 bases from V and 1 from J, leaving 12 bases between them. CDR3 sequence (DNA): TGTGCCAGCAGTTTAGATTGGAGGGGTTCCTACGAGCAGTACTTC. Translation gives CASSLDWRGSYEQYF.

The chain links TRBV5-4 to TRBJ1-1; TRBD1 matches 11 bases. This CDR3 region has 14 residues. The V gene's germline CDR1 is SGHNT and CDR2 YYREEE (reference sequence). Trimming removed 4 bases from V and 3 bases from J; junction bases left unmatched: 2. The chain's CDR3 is CASSKGQGDTEAFF. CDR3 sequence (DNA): TGTGCCAGCAGCAAGGGACAGGGGGACACTGAAGCTTTCTTT.

The CDR3 sequence: CASSDAGYGYTF. The CDR3 DNA reads as TGTGCCAGCAGTGACGCCGGGTATGGCTACACCTTC. The genes are TRBV2 and TRBJ1-2; the D is unclear. V was pared by 3 bases and J by 5 bases, with 7 bases between. Germline lookup yields CDR1 SNHLY and CDR2 FYNNEI. The CDR3 consists of 12 residues.

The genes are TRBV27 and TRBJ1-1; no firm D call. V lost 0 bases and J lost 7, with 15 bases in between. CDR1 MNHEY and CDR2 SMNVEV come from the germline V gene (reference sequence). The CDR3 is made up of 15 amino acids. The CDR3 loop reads CASSLSPLDSFEAFF. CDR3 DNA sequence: TGTGCCAGCAGTTTATCCCCTCTTGATAGTTTTGAAGCTTTCTTT.